This is a list of T cell receptor beta chains from one sample in a study of beta chain features in type 1 diabetes. Some clones are missing from TCRdb's copy, which holds only in-frame ones; the method was immunoSEQ multiplex PCR. This table has 250,000 to 350,000 clones, approximately 11% appearing once. Material: naive CD4+ T cells from blood. The receptors originated from a woman in her twenties or thirties in good health. The CDR3 runs from the conserved cysteine through the conserved F or W. The order of the fields is clone size, J gene, V gene, D gene, CDR3 protein, CDR3 DNA. D genes are given only for firm matches. The listing skips clone size in some rows; elsewhere it reads once, few, many or a size class.

clone_size: -; j_call: TRBJ1-2; v_call: TRBV4-3; d_call: TRBD1; cdr3_aa: CASSQDSGGNYGYTF; cdr3_nt: TGCGCCAGCAGCCAAGATTCAGGGGGGAACTATGGCTACACCTTC
clone_size: -; j_call: TRBJ2-1; v_call: TRBV20-1; d_call: -; cdr3_aa: CSASLYNEQFF; cdr3_nt: TGCAGTGCTAGTCTCTACAATGAGCAGTTCTTC
clone_size: -; j_call: TRBJ2-3; v_call: TRBV19; d_call: TRBD1; cdr3_aa: CASSIGGQGLTDTQYF; cdr3_nt: TGTGCCAGTAGTATCGGGGGACAGGGGTTAACAGATACGCAGTATTTT
clone_size: -; j_call: TRBJ2-7; v_call: TRBV10-3; d_call: TRBD1; cdr3_aa: CAISPRGPDEQYF; cdr3_nt: TGTGCCATCAGTCCTAGGGGGCCCGACGAGCAGTACTTC
clone_size: -; j_call: TRBJ1-5; v_call: TRBV6-5; d_call: -; cdr3_aa: CASSELWGGQPQHF; cdr3_nt: TGTGCCAGCAGTGAATTATGGGGCGGTCAGCCCCAGCATTTT
clone_size: few; j_call: TRBJ2-6; v_call: TRBV7-3; d_call: -; cdr3_aa: CASGVSGANVLTF; cdr3_nt: TGTGCCAGTGGAGTCTCTGGGGCCAACGTCCTGACTTTC
clone_size: few; j_call: TRBJ2-5; v_call: TRBV11-3; d_call: TRBD2; cdr3_aa: CASSYGTSGGPETQYF; cdr3_nt: TGTGCCAGCAGCTATGGGACTAGCGGAGGGCCAGAGACCCAGTACTTC
clone_size: few; j_call: TRBJ2-1; v_call: TRBV18; d_call: TRBD1; cdr3_aa: CASSPGQGNNEQFF; cdr3_nt: TGTGCCAGCTCACCAGGACAGGGGAACAATGAGCAGTTCTTC
clone_size: few; j_call: TRBJ1-2; v_call: TRBV25-1; d_call: -; cdr3_aa: CASTLGDISYTF; cdr3_nt: TGTGCCAGCACCCTGGGGGACATAAGCTACACCTTC
clone_size: -; j_call: TRBJ1-2; v_call: TRBV28; d_call: TRBD1; cdr3_aa: CASSPGQETNYGYTF; cdr3_nt: TGTGCCAGCAGTCCCGGACAGGAGACTAACTATGGCTACACCTTC
clone_size: -; j_call: TRBJ2-1; v_call: TRBV14; d_call: TRBD2; cdr3_aa: CASSQPGLAGRYNEQFF; cdr3_nt: TGTGCCAGCAGCCAACCGGGACTAGCGGGAAGATACAATGAGCAGTTCTTC
clone_size: few; j_call: TRBJ2-2; v_call: TRBV5-1; d_call: TRBD1; cdr3_aa: CASSTGTANTGELFF; cdr3_nt: TGCGCCAGCAGTACCGGGACAGCGAACACCGGGGAGCTGTTTTTT
clone_size: -; j_call: TRBJ2-1; v_call: TRBV14; d_call: TRBD2; cdr3_aa: CASSPPGERGYNEQFF; cdr3_nt: TGTGCCAGCAGCCCGCCGGGGGAGCGGGGTTACAATGAGCAGTTCTTC
clone_size: -; j_call: TRBJ1-2; v_call: TRBV10-3; d_call: TRBD1; cdr3_aa: CAISGPGDRGIRDYGYTF; cdr3_nt: TGTGCCATCAGCGGCCCAGGGGACAGGGGAATTCGCGACTATGGCTACACCTTC
clone_size: -; j_call: TRBJ1-2; v_call: TRBV5-1; d_call: TRBD1; cdr3_aa: CASSPGQGVQKSYGYTF; cdr3_nt: TGCGCCAGCAGCCCGGGACAGGGGGTTCAGAAGAGCTATGGCTACACCTTC
clone_size: few; j_call: TRBJ1-1; v_call: TRBV19; d_call: TRBD1; cdr3_aa: CASSPRDRVWTEAFF; cdr3_nt: TGTGCCAGTAGTCCACGGGACAGGGTTTGGACTGAAGCTTTCTTT
clone_size: few; j_call: TRBJ2-7; v_call: TRBV29-1; d_call: -; cdr3_aa: CSVATPGDEQYF; cdr3_nt: TGCAGCGTAGCGACTCCCGGGGACGAGCAGTACTTC
clone_size: few; j_call: TRBJ1-2; v_call: TRBV25-1; d_call: -; cdr3_aa: CASSELTGPNYGYTF; cdr3_nt: TGTGCCAGCAGTGAATTGACAGGTCCTAACTATGGCTACACCTTC
clone_size: -; j_call: TRBJ2-7; v_call: TRBV29-1; d_call: TRBD2; cdr3_aa: CSAGDRALAGVGEQYF; cdr3_nt: TGCAGCGCCGGAGACAGGGCGCTAGCGGGAGTTGGGGAGCAGTACTTC
clone_size: few; j_call: TRBJ2-7; v_call: TRBV11-3; d_call: TRBD1; cdr3_aa: CASSFTGQGYEQYF; cdr3_nt: TGTGCCAGCAGCTTTACTGGACAGGGCTACGAGCAGTACTTC
clone_size: few; j_call: TRBJ2-5; v_call: TRBV7-2; d_call: -; cdr3_aa: CASSLVGPGAQYF; cdr3_nt: TGTGCCAGCAGCTTAGTCGGACCCGGGGCCCAGTACTTC
clone_size: -; j_call: TRBJ2-2; v_call: TRBV9; d_call: TRBD1; cdr3_aa: CASSDKFVGQGITGELFF; cdr3_nt: TGTGCCAGCAGCGATAAATTCGTCGGACAGGGGATTACCGGGGAGCTGTTTTTT
clone_size: -; j_call: TRBJ2-2; v_call: TRBV7-3; d_call: -; cdr3_aa: CASSGNQGHTGELFF; cdr3_nt: TGTGCCAGCAGCGGCAATCAGGGGCACACCGGGGAGCTGTTTTTT
clone_size: -; j_call: TRBJ2-1; v_call: TRBV6-5; d_call: TRBD2; cdr3_aa: CASRGLAGIYEQFF; cdr3_nt: TGTGCCAGCCGGGGGCTAGCGGGAATCTATGAGCAGTTCTTC
clone_size: -; j_call: TRBJ2-1; v_call: TRBV7-3; d_call: TRBD2; cdr3_aa: CASSTGLAGTNEQFF; cdr3_nt: TGTGCCAGCAGTACGGGACTAGCGGGAACGAATGAGCAGTTCTTC
clone_size: -; j_call: TRBJ2-5; v_call: TRBV6-5; d_call: -; cdr3_aa: CASSLGPGRETQYF; cdr3_nt: TGTGCCAGCAGTCTCGGCCCTGGGAGGGAGACCCAGTACTTC
clone_size: -; j_call: TRBJ2-1; v_call: TRBV7-2; d_call: -; cdr3_aa: CASSLDRVSNEQFF; cdr3_nt: TGTGCCAGCAGCTTAGATCGTGTTTCCAATGAGCAGTTCTTC
clone_size: -; j_call: TRBJ1-1; v_call: TRBV28; d_call: -; cdr3_aa: CASSPHGQGSGTEAFF; cdr3_nt: TGTGCCAGCAGTCCACACGGTCAGGGTAGCGGCACTGAAGCTTTCTTT
clone_size: -; j_call: TRBJ1-1; v_call: TRBV5-6; d_call: -; cdr3_aa: CASSLVTAVSEAFF; cdr3_nt: TGTGCCAGCAGCTTGGTGACAGCTGTCTCTGAAGCTTTCTTT
clone_size: -; j_call: TRBJ1-5; v_call: TRBV7-2; d_call: -; cdr3_aa: CASSLRQTSNQPQHF; cdr3_nt: TGTGCCAGCAGCCTTAGACAGACTAGCAATCAGCCCCAGCATTTT
clone_size: -; j_call: TRBJ1-1; v_call: TRBV28; d_call: TRBD1; cdr3_aa: CASRVPTAGQDTEAFF; cdr3_nt: TGTGCCAGCAGAGTACCGACAGCGGGACAGGACACTGAAGCTTTCTTT
clone_size: -; j_call: TRBJ2-7; v_call: TRBV9; d_call: -; cdr3_aa: CASSEGAEGSLGQYF; cdr3_nt: TGTGCCAGCAGCGAGGGAGCAGAAGGTTCCCTCGGGCAGTACTTC
clone_size: -; j_call: TRBJ2-2; v_call: TRBV5-4; d_call: -; cdr3_aa: CASSFQGSTGELFF; cdr3_nt: TGTGCCAGCAGCTTTCAGGGGAGCACCGGGGAGCTGTTTTTT
clone_size: many; j_call: TRBJ2-3; v_call: TRBV15; d_call: -; cdr3_aa: CATSRDRGSASTDTQYF; cdr3_nt: TGTGCCACCAGCAGAGATCGTGGTAGCGCGAGCACAGATACGCAGTATTTT
clone_size: -; j_call: TRBJ1-1; v_call: TRBV18; d_call: -; cdr3_aa: CASSLGTEAFF; cdr3_nt: TGTGCCAGCTCACTCGGGACAGAAGCTTTCTTT